The T cell receptor delta chain described here comes from a study of Vδ1+ human thymocytes. Points from the study as a whole: Unlike peripheral blood Vdelta1+ controls, thymic delta-chain sequences included 20% to 25% Vdelta2 and few Vdelta3. In the thymus, TRG and TRD repertoires looked highly polyclonal with Gaussian CDR3 lengths.

RNA was extracted from the cells and then reverse transcribed. Pooled V-gene forward primers with one constant-region reverse primer generated the CDR3 amplicons by multiplex PCR. TCRdb reanalysed the multiplex PCR reads with CATT. The sample yields more than 50,000 delta-chain clones, about 16% seen once. A word on this clone: Its antigen remains unknown.

The CDR3 extends over 21 amino acids. In germline, CDR1 is TSWWSYY, CDR2 QGS. V shed 3 bases and J 0 bases; nucleotides not matched to a gene: 16. The sequenced sample was Vdelta1+ gamma-delta thymocytes from the thymus. As to subset: FACS-sorted CD3+ TCRalphabeta- TCRVdelta1+ TCRVdelta2- thymocytes. This rearrangement joins TRDV1 to TRDJ1; 13 bases agree with TRDD3. The origin of this receptor is a boy less than two years old who had congenital heart surgery. The DNA for the CDR3 is TGTGCTCTTGGGGAGTCACCCCCTTACTGGGGGATACGAGGATACACCGATAAACTCATCTTT. Amino acids: CALGESPPYWGIRGYTDKLIF.